The 18 T cell receptor beta chains in this list originate from one sample, sequenced in a study of T cells after yellow fever vaccination. TCRdb re-analysed the 5' RACE reads in MiXCR, keeping a single row per CDR3 protein. The data hold around 610,000 distinct CDR3 sequences, with roughly 12% observed a single time. The specimen was PBMCs, collected on the day of the yellow fever booster vaccination. The receptors were sampled from a man in his thirties or forties who received the YFV17D yellow fever vaccine.

This clonotype occurred many times. This sequence joins TRBV24-1 and TRBJ2-3, with TRBD1 as a possible D gene (6 bases). The V end lost 3 bases, the J end lost 3 bases, and 9 bases lay between the germline ends. This CDR3 has 14 residues. The germline V gene encodes CDR1 KGHDR and CDR2 SFDVKD. The CDR3 loop is CATSDTTGTDTQYF. The CDR3 DNA reads TGTGCCACCAGTGATACCACAGGGACAGATACGCAGTATTTT.

V and J are TRBV30 and TRBJ2-1, with 8 positions matching TRBD2. V lost 0 bases and J lost 8; bases outside the gene matches: 12. Germline V CDR1 and CDR2: GTSNPN, SVGIG (reference sequence). The CDR3 loop spans 16 amino acids. The CDR3 bases are TGTGCCTGGAGTGTAGATAGGCTAGCGGGCGTCTATGAGCAGTTCTTC. Amino acids: CAWSVDRLAGVYEQFF.

There are a few counts of this clonotype. The J gene is TRBJ2-1, the V gene TRBV7-9; maybe TRBD2 (6 bases). Germline lookup yields CDR1 SEHNR and CDR2 FQNEAQ (reference sequence). V was shortened by 8 bases and J by 9 bases, with 17 bases between the two germline ends. This CDR3 is built from 13 residues. In DNA form, the CDR3 reads TGTGCCAGCGCCCTAGAGGGACTCGGTGAGCAGTTCTTC. Amino acid sequence: CASALEGLGEQFF.

V usage is TRBV7-9 and J usage is TRBJ1-2, with TRBD1 matching over 7 bases. Germline CDR1 is SEHNR and CDR2 is FQNEAQ (reference sequence). The CDR3 extends over 16 amino acids. V shed 5 bases and J 5 bases; nucleotides not matched to a gene: 14. Here the CDR3 reads CASSLGDSWPDYGYTF. The CDR3, as DNA: TGTGCCAGCAGCCTGGGGGACAGTTGGCCCGATTATGGCTACACCTTC.

A few counts support this clonotype. The J gene is TRBJ1-1, the V gene TRBV20-1, with D unresolved. The germline gives CDR1 DFQATT, CDR2 SNEGSKA (reference sequence). The V gene lost 2 bases and the J gene lost 1 base, with 8 bases spanning the gap. CDR3 length: 13 amino acids. The CDR3 nucleotides are TGCAGTGCTAGAAGGGTAACGAACACTGAAGCTTTCTTT. Translating gives CSARRVTNTEAFF.

This clonotype has more than one count but fewer than ten. The gene calls are TRBV18 and TRBJ2-5; D remains ambiguous. Germline V CDR1 and CDR2: KGHSH, LQKENI. This CDR3 is built from 13 residues. Trimming pared 2 bases from V and 1 base from J, leaving 5 bases between. DNA of the CDR3: TGTGCCAGCTCACCAATTTCCCAAGAGACCCAGTACTTC. Translating gives CASSPISQETQYF.

In this sample, this clonotype turned up a few times. This rearrangement joins TRBV25-1 to TRBJ2-7; tentative D call: TRBD1 (5 bases). Trimming stripped 6 bases from V and 0 bases from J, with 9 bases between. Germline-derived CDR1 and CDR2 are MGHDK and SYGVNS. CDR3 length: 13 amino acids. DNA for the CDR3: TGTGCCAGCAGAGGGGCGGCCTCCTACGAGCAGTACTTC. Amino acids: CASRGAASYEQYF.

This clonotype has a handful of counts. Mismatch with germline at one junction end may stem from a read error. The chain couples TRBV7-7 to TRBJ2-3; D is undetermined. The germline V gene encodes CDR1 SSHAT and CDR2 FNYEAQ (reference sequence). This CDR3 region has 14 residues. DNA for the CDR3: TGTGCTAGCAGCTTAGATCAGAGCACAGATACGCAGTATTTT. This sequence encodes CASSLDQSTDTQYF.

The chain combines TRBV2 with TRBJ2-3, with 10 positions matching TRBD1. Trimming removed 6 bases from V and 0 bases from J; junction bases left unmatched: 6. CDR1 is SNHLY and CDR2 is FYNNEI in the germline V gene. This CDR3 is 16 amino acids long. CDR3 amino acids: CASRRTGGTSTDTQYF. The CDR3 region has the DNA TGTGCCAGCAGGCGGACAGGGGGGACTAGCACAGATACGCAGTATTTT.

There are many counts of this clonotype. The gene calls are TRBV12-3 or TRBV12-4 and TRBJ1-5; D is perhaps TRBD1 (6 bases). CDR3 length: 15 residues. Trimming stripped 3 bases from V and 5 bases from J, with 14 bases between. This CDR3 is CASSFDGGGYQPQHF. The CDR3 bases are TGTGCCAGCAGTTTTGACGGGGGCGGTTATCAGCCCCAGCATTTT.

This clonotype was observed a handful of times. The chain has TRBV6-1 and TRBJ2-1; no clear D gene. In germline, CDR1 is MNHNS, CDR2 SASEGT. Trimming removed 5 bases from V and 0 bases from J, with 11 bases in between. The CDR3 spans 15 residues. The CDR3: CASSPRFSSYNEQFF. CDR3 coding DNA: TGTGCCAGCAGTCCTAGGTTCAGCTCCTACAATGAGCAGTTCTTC.

This clonotype has just a few counts. The V call is TRBV18, the J call TRBJ2-1, with no clear D. Per the germline V gene, CDR1 is KGHSH and CDR2 is LQKENI. V lost 4 bases and J 9 bases, leaving 13 bases between the germline ends. This CDR3 has 13 amino acids. The CDR3 coding sequence is TGTGCCAGCTCACTTGGTGGACCCAGTGAGCAGTTCTTC. Translating it yields CASSLGGPSEQFF.

This clonotype occurred many times. The chain has TRBV12-3 or TRBV12-4 and TRBJ2-2; D is unresolved. The CDR3 has 15 residues. V dropped 4 bases and J dropped 1 base, with 10 bases sitting between them. The CDR3 here is CASSYTTLNTGELFF. The DNA of the CDR3 is TGTGCCAGCAGTTATACTACTTTGAACACCGGGGAGCTGTTTTTT.

There are a few counts of this clonotype. The rearrangement links TRBV29-1 to TRBJ2-1; 8 nucleotides line up with TRBD2. Germline V gene sequence: CDR1 SQVTM, CDR2 ANQGSEA. CDR3 length: 13 residues. The V gene end was trimmed by 6 bases and the J gene end by 0 bases; junction bases not matched to a gene: 1. The CDR3 reads CSVSGSSYNEQFF. The CDR3 DNA reads as TGCAGCGTCAGCGGGAGCTCCTACAATGAGCAGTTCTTC.

This chain uses TRBV20-1 with TRBJ2-7; D is unresolved. Germline V lookup: CDR1 DFQATT, CDR2 SNEGSKA (reference sequence). V was cut by 6 bases and J by 1 base, with 13 bases left in between. This CDR3 has 13 amino acids. The CDR3: CSAMTLRSYEQYF. The CDR3 bases are TGCAGTGCCATGACCCTGAGATCCTACGAGCAGTACTTC.

The V gene is TRBV20-1, the J gene TRBJ2-1; D is undetermined. This CDR3 comprises 13 residues. V was clipped by 1 base and J by 4 bases, with 8 bases between them. The germline gives CDR1 DFQATT, CDR2 SNEGSKA (reference sequence). CDR3 loop: CSARVRTYNEQFF. CDR3 nucleotides: TGCAGTGCTAGAGTGAGAACGTACAATGAGCAGTTCTTC.

The gene calls are TRBV7-2 and TRBJ2-3; TRBD2 matches at 8 bases. This CDR3 comprises 15 residues. The ends lost 0 bases at V and 4 bases at J; junction bases unmatched: 3. Germline loops: CDR1 SGHTA, CDR2 FQGNSA. In DNA, the CDR3 is TGTGCCAGCAGCTTAGCCACTAGCGGCTCAGATACGCAGTATTTT. Protein: CASSLATSGSDTQYF.

J is TRBJ2-2 and V is TRBV7-2; D might be TRBD1 (5 bases). CDR3 length: 12 amino acids. Between the trimmed V and J ends, which lost 5 bases and 5 bases, there was a span of 6 bases. CDR1 is SGHTA and CDR2 is FQGNSA in the germline V gene. The CDR3 is CASSGATGELFF. In DNA, the CDR3 is TGTGCCAGCAGCGGGGCAACCGGGGAGCTGTTTTTT.